The 15 T cell receptor beta chains in this list originate from one sample, sequenced in a study of cytomegalovirus exposure and HLA in healthy donors (dated by TCRdb to about 2017). Library preparation used the immunoSEQ multiplex PCR assay. The multiplex PCR relied on a mix of 60 forward primers for TCR Vbeta segments and 13 reverse primers for TCR Jbeta segments. The immuneACCESS repertoire file appears here via TCRdb, limited to in-frame rearrangements. These files lack a portion of the clones; in checked studies, under half of the deficit traces to unresolved V genes, and the cause of the others is not known. The sample yields 170,000 or so clones; around 82% were counted once. The top ten clonotypes cover more than 5% of the sample. The sample comprised PBMCs. The receptors come from a man aged 35 to 55 in good health and CMV-seronegative.

This chain uses TRBV14 with TRBJ2-6; the match to TRBD1 covers 9 bases. Trimming cost V 4 bases and J 0 bases; bases outside gene matches: 1. Per germline, CDR1 SGHDN and CDR2 FVKESK. The CDR3 has 16 amino acids. This chain's CDR3 is CASSLTGGSGANVLTF. The CDR3 DNA reads as TGTGCCAGCAGCCTGACAGGGGGCTCTGGGGCCAACGTCCTGACTTTC. The complete variable domain, with remaining parts taken from reference TRBV14 and TRBJ2-6, reads EAGVTQFPSHSVIEKGQTVTLRCDPISGHDNLYWYRRVMGKEIKFLLHFVKESKQDESGMPNNRFLAERTGGTYSTLKVQPAELEDSGVYFCASSLTGGSGANVLTFGAGSRLTVL.

The chain has TRBV6-6 and TRBJ2-7, with a weak D call TRBD2 (6 bases). The V end was cut by 0 bases, the J end by 3 bases, with 9 bases between. Looked up from germline, CDR1 is MNHNY and CDR2 is SVGAGI (reference sequence). CDR3 length equals 14 residues. CDR3: CASSYSNGGYEQYF. The CDR3 DNA reads as TGTGCCAGCAGTTACTCGAACGGGGGCTACGAGCAGTACTTC.

This clone was seen a few times. J is TRBJ1-4 and V is TRBV7-2, with 7 bases identical to TRBD1. Germline-derived CDR1 and CDR2 are SGHTA and FQGNSA. This CDR3 contains 14 residues. V dropped 5 bases and J dropped 5; count of bases not matched to a gene: 5. The chain's CDR3 is CASSPDRDNEKLFF. CDR3 in DNA: TGTGCCAGCAGCCCAGACAGGGACAATGAAAAACTGTTTTTT.

V gene TRBV5-1 combines with J gene TRBJ2-2; 8 bases line up with TRBD2. The CDR3 loop spans 15 amino acids. Trimming took 2 bases from V and 6 from J; bases not matched to a gene: 6. Germline assignment: CDR1 SGHRS and CDR2 YFSETQ. CDR3 sequence: CASSFGTGGPGELFF. The CDR3 DNA reads TGCGCCAGCAGCTTTGGAACGGGGGGGCCCGGGGAGCTGTTTTTT.

This chain connects TRBV18 to TRBJ2-5, with TRBD1 matching over 10 bases. The CDR3 totals 14 residues. Germline CDR1 KGHSH, CDR2 LQKENI. J was trimmed by 2 bases and V by 3 bases; bases with no gene match: 0. In nucleotides, the CDR3 is TGTGCCAGCTCACCGGGACAGGGGCAAGAGACCCAGTACTTC. Translating gives CASSPGQGQETQYF. The variable domain in full, completed from reference TRBV18 and TRBJ2-5, reads NAGVMQNPRHLVRRRGQEARLRCSPMKGHSHVYWYRQLPEEGLKFMVYLQKENIIDESGMPKERFSAEFPKEGPSILRIQQVVRGDSAAYFCASSPGQGQETQYFGPGTRLLVL.

The rearrangement joins TRBV5-1 to TRBJ2-5, with 7 positions matching TRBD1. CDR1 and CDR2 (germline): SGHRS, YFSETQ. CDR3 length: 15 amino acids. The V gene end was trimmed by 4 bases and the J gene end by 3 bases; junction bases not matched to a gene: 9. The CDR3 nucleotides read TGCGCCAGCAGCATACCGACAGGGATCGAAGAGACCCAGTACTTC. Encoded protein: CASSIPTGIEETQYF.

The J gene is TRBJ1-5, the V gene TRBV5-1; no firm D call. In germline, CDR1 is SGHRS, CDR2 YFSETQ. V gave up 0 bases and J gave up 7 bases, with 5 bases separating them. The CDR3 loop spans 12 amino acids. The CDR3: CASSLDGQPQHF. For the CDR3, the DNA is TGCGCCAGCAGCTTGGATGGCCAGCCCCAGCATTTT.

V and J are TRBV10-3 and TRBJ1-1; TRBD1 agrees at 9 bases. Germline V gene sequence: CDR1 ENHRY, CDR2 SYGVKD. The CDR3 covers 15 residues. V lost 6 bases, J lost 6 bases, and 11 bases stayed unmatched. This chain's CDR3 is CAISQRDRAIAEAFF. The CDR3 DNA sequence: TGTGCCATCAGCCAACGGGACAGGGCCATCGCTGAAGCTTTCTTT.

V is TRBV19 and J is TRBJ2-5; 10 bases line up with TRBD2. The CDR3 extends over 17 amino acids. Trimming took 3 bases from V and 3 from J; bases not matched to a gene: 10. Germline CDR1 reads LNHDA; CDR2 reads SQIVND (reference sequence). The CDR3 nucleotides read TGTGCCAGTAGTATCGGGGCTAGCGGGGGACTGAAAGAGACCCAGTACTTC. Protein: CASSIGASGGLKETQYF.

This clone was counted a single time. The gene calls are TRBV27 and TRBJ2-3, with TRBD1 matching over 7 bases. Germline V gives CDR1 MNHEY, CDR2 SMNVEV (reference sequence). V was clipped by 6 bases and J by 1 base; unmatched bases: 4. The CDR3 runs 14 residues. In DNA form, the CDR3 reads TGTGCCAGCAGCCCCGGACAGGGCACAGATACGCAGTATTTT. This codes for CASSPGQGTDTQYF.

The gene calls are TRBV19 and TRBJ2-5; D is uncertain. Germline V gene data show CDR1 as LNHDA and CDR2 as SQIVND (reference sequence). V lost 5 bases and J 0 bases, leaving 7 bases between the germline ends. There are 13 residues in the CDR3. CDR3 loop: CASSPSNQETQYF. For the CDR3, the DNA is TGTGCCAGTAGTCCGTCTAACCAAGAGACCCAGTACTTC.

The chain employs TRBV6-5 and TRBJ1-3; 10 bases line up with TRBD1. The length of the CDR3 is 14 residues. CDR1 MNHEY and CDR2 SVGAGI come from the germline V gene. V trimming: 6 bases; J trimming: 4 bases; junction bases outside the gene matches: 3. The CDR3 here is CASSEGQGGNTIYF. CDR3 DNA sequence: TGTGCCAGCAGCGAGGGACAGGGGGGAAACACCATATATTTT.

V usage is TRBV30 and J usage is TRBJ2-5, with D hard to call. The germline gives CDR1 GTSNPN, CDR2 SVGIG (reference sequence). The CDR3 sequence is 11 residues long. The CDR3 region has the DNA TGTGCTCAAACCTTACGGGAGACCCAGTACTTC. Translating it yields CAQTLRETQYF.

This clone was seen a few times. The rearrangement links TRBV2 to TRBJ2-2; 10 positions agree with TRBD2. The germline V gene has CDR1 SNHLY and CDR2 FYNNEI. The J segment lost 2 bases and the V segment lost 2 bases, leaving 2 bases of the junction unmatched. The CDR3 is made up of 16 amino acids. This chain's CDR3 is CASSEWTSGNTGELFF. CDR3 DNA sequence: TGTGCCAGCAGTGAATGGACTAGCGGAAACACCGGGGAGCTGTTTTTT.

The chain combines TRBV4-3 with TRBJ1-2; D is perhaps TRBD1 (6 bases). Germline loops: CDR1 LGHNA, CDR2 YSLEER. Trimming left V 0 bases short and J 5 bases short, with 22 bases between. The CDR3 has 18 amino acids. DNA for the CDR3: TGCGCCAGCAGCCAAGATCCTAGGACAGAACGATATACTTATGGCTACACCTTC. Amino acids: CASSQDPRTERYTYGYTF.